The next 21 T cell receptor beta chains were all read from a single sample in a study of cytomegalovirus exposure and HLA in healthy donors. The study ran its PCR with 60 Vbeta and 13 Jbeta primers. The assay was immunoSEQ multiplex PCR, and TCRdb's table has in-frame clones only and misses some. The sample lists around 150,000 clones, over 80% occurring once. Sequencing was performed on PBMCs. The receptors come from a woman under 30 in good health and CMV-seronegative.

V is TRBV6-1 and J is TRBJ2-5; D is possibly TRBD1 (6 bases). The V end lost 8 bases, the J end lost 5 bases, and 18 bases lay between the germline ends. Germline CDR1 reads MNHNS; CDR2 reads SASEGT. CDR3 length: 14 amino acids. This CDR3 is CASRRSPGDETQYF. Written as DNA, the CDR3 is TGTGCCAGCCGTCGATCCCCAGGGGACGAGACCCAGTACTTC.

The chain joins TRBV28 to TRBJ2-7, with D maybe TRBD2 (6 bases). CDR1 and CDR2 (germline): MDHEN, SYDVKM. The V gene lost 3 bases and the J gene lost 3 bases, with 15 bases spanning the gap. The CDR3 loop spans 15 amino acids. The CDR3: CASSFSPGGDYEQYF. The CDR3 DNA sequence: TGTGCCAGCAGTTTCTCCCCCGGCGGGGACTACGAGCAGTACTTC.

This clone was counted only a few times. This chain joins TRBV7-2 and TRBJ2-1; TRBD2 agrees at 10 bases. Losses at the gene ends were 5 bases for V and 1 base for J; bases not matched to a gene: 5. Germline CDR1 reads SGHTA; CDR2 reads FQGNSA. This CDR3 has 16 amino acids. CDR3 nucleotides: TGTGCCAGCAGCCTAAGCGGGGGGGTTTCCTACAATGAGCAGTTCTTC. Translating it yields CASSLSGGVSYNEQFF. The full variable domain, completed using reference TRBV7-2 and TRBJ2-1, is GAGVSQSPSNKVTEKGKDVELRCDPISGHTALYWYRQSLGQGLEFLIYFQGNSAPDKSGLPSDRFSAERTGGSVSTLTIQRTQQEDSAVYLCASSLSGGVSYNEQFFGPGTRLTVL.

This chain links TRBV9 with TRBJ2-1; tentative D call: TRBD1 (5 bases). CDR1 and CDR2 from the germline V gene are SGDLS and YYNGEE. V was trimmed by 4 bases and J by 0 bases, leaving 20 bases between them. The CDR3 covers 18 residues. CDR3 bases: TGTGCCAGCAGCATACTTCCGAGACAGCGAACCTCCTACAATGAGCAGTTCTTC. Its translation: CASSILPRQRTSYNEQFF.

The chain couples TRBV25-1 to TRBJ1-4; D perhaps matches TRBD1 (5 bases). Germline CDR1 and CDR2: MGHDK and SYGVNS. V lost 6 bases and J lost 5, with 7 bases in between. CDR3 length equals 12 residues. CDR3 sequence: CASRAGNEKLFF. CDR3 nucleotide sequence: TGTGCCAGCAGGGCAGGGAATGAAAAACTGTTTTTT.

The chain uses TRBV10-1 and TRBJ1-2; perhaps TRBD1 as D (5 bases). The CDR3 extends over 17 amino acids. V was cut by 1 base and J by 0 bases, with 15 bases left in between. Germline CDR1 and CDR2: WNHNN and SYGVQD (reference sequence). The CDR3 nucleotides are TGCGCCAGCAGTGAGTTCGCTCAGGGTCGGTCTAACTATGGCTACACCTTC. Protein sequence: CASSEFAQGRSNYGYTF.

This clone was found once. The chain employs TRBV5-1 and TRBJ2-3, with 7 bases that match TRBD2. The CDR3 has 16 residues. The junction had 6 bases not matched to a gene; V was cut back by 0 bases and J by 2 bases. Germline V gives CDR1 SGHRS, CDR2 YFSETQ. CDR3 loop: CASSLAYGGYTDTQYF. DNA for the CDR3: TGCGCCAGCAGCTTGGCCTACGGGGGGTACACAGATACGCAGTATTTT.

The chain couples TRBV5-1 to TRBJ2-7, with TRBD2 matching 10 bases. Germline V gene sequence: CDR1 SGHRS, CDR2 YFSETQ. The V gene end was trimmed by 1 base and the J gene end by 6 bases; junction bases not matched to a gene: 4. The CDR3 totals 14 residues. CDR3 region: CASSLLAGEGEQYF. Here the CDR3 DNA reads TGCGCCAGCAGCTTGCTAGCGGGGGAAGGCGAGCAGTACTTC.

CDR3 residues: CASSPRRGYNEQFF. The DNA for the CDR3 is TGTGCCAGCTCACCACGGCGGGGATACAATGAGCAGTTCTTC. This chain joins TRBV18 and TRBJ2-1, with D perhaps matching TRBD2 (6 bases). Germline V gene sequence: CDR1 KGHSH, CDR2 LQKENI. This CDR3 has 14 amino acids. Trimming stripped 1 base from V and 4 bases from J, with 8 bases between.

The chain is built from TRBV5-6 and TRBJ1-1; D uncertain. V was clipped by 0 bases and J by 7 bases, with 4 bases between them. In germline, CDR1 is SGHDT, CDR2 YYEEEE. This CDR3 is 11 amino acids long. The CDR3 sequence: CASSLGIEAFF. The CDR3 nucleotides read TGTGCCAGCAGCTTGGGTATTGAAGCTTTCTTT. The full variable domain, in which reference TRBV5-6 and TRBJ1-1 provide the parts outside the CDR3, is DAGVTQSPTHLIKTRGQQVTLRCSPKSGHDTVSWYQQALGQGPQFIFQYYEEEERQRGNFPDRFSGHQFPNYSSELNVNALLLGDSALYLCASSLGIEAFFGQGTRLTVV.

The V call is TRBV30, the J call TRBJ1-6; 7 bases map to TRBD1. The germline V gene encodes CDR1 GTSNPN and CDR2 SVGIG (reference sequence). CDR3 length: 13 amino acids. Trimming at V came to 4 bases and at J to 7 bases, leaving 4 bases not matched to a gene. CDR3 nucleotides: TGTGCCTGGACAGGGGGGACCAATTCACCCCTCCACTTT. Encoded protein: CAWTGGTNSPLHF.

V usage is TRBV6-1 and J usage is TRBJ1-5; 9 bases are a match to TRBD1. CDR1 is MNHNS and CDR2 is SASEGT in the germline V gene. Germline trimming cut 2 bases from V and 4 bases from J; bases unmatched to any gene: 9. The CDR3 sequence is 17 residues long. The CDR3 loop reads CASSELITGGANQPQHF. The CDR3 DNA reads TGTGCCAGCAGTGAACTCATTACAGGGGGCGCGAATCAGCCCCAGCATTTT.

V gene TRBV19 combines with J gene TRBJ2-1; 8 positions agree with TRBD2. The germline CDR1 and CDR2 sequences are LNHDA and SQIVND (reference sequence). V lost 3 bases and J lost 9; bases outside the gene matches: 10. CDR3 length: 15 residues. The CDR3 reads CASSMTGGQGREQFF. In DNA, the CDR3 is TGTGCCAGTAGTATGACGGGGGGGCAAGGTCGTGAGCAGTTCTTC.

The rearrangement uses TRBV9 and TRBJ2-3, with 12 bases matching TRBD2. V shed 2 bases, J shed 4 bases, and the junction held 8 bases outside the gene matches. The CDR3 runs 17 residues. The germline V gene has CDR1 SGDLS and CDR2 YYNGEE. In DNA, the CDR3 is TGTGCCAGCAGCGTCGGCACTAGCGGGGGGCGGGCAGATACGCAGTATTTT. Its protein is CASSVGTSGGRADTQYF. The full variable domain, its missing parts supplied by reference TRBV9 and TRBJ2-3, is DSGVTQTPKHLITATGQRVTLRCSPRSGDLSVYWYQQSLDQGLQFLIQYYNGEERAKGNILERFSAQQFPDLHSELNLSSLELGDSALYFCASSVGTSGGRADTQYFGPGTRLTVL.

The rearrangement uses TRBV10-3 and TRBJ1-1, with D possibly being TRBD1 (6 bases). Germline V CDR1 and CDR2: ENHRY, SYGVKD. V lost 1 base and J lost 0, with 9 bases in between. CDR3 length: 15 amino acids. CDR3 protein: CAISEWGGLNTEAFF. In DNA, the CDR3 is TGTGCCATCAGTGAGTGGGGGGGCTTGAACACTGAAGCTTTCTTT.

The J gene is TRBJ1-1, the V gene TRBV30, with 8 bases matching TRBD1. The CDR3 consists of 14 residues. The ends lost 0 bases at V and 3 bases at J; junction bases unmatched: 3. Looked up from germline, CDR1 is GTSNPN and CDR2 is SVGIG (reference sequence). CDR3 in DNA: TGTGCCTGGAGTGTCGGACAGGGTCACACTGAAGCTTTCTTT. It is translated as CAWSVGQGHTEAFF. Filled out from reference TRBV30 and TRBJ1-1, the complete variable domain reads SQTIHQWPATLVQPVGSPLSLECTVEGTSNPNLYWYRQAAGRGLQLLFYSVGIGQISSEVPQNLSASRPQDRQFILSSKKLLLSDSGFYLCAWSVGQGHTEAFFGQGTRLTVV.

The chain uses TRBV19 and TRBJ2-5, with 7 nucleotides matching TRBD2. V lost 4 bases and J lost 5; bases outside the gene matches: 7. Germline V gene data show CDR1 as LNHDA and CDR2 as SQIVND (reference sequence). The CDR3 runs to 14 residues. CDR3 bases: TGTGCCAGTAGTACAAGGACTAGTGGGGAGACCCAGTACTTC. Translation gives CASSTRTSGETQYF.

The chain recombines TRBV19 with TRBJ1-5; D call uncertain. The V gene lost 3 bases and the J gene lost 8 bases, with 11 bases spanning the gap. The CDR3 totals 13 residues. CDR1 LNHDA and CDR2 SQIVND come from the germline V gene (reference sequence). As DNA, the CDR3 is TGTGCCAGTAGTATTCCCGGGATTGAGCCCCAGCATTTT. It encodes CASSIPGIEPQHF.

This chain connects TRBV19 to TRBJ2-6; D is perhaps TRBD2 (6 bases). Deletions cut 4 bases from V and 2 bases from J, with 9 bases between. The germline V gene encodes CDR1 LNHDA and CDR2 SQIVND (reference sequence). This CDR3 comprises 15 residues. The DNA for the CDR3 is TGTGCCAGTAGTACCGGGGGACCTGGGGCCAACGTCCTGACTTTC. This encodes CASSTGGPGANVLTF.

The DNA of the CDR3 is TGTGCCAGTAGTACGTTCTGGACAGGGGCGCTTCTATCGCAGTTCTTC. Its translation: CASSTFWTGALLSQFF. The rearrangement joins TRBV19 to TRBJ2-1; 9 bases fit TRBD1. Germline loops: CDR1 LNHDA, CDR2 SQIVND (reference sequence). CDR3 length: 16 amino acids. Trimming removed 4 bases from V and 12 bases from J; junction bases left unmatched: 16.

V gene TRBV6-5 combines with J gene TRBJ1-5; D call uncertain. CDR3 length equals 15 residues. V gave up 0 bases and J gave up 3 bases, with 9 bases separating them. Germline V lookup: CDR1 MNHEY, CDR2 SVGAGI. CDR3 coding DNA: TGTGCCAGCAGTTACTCGAGTCTGAACAATCAGCCCCAGCATTTT. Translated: CASSYSSLNNQPQHF.